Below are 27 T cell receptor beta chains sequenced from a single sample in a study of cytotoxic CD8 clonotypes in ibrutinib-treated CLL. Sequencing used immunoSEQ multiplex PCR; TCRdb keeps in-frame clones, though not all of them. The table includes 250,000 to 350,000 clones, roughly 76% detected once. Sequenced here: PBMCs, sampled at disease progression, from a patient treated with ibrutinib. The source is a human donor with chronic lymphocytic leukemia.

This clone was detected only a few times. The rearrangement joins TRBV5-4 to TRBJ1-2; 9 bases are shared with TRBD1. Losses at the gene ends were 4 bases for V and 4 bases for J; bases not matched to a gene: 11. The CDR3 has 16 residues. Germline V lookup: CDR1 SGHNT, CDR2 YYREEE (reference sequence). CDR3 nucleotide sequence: TGTGCCAGCAGCCTTGGTGATACAGGGGGCGGCTATGGCTACACCTTC. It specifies CASSLGDTGGGYGYTF.

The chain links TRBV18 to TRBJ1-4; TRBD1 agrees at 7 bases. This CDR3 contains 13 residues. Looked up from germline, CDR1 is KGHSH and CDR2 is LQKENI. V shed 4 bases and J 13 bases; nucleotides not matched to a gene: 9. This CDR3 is CASSLSQGIGLFF. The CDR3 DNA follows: TGTGCCAGCTCACTTTCACAGGGGATCGGACTGTTTTTT.

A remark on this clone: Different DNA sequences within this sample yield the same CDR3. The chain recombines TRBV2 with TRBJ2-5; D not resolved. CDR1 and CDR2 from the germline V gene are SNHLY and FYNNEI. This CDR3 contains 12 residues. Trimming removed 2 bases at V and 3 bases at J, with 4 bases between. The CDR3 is CASSELKETQYF. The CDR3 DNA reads TGTGCCAGCAGTGAACTAAAAGAGACCCAGTACTTC. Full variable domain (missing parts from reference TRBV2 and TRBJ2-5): EPEVTQTPSHQVTQMGQEVILRCVPISNHLYFYWYRQILGQKVEFLVSFYNNEISEKSEIFDDQFSVERPDGSNFTLKIRSTKLEDSAMYFCASSELKETQYFGPGTRLLVL.

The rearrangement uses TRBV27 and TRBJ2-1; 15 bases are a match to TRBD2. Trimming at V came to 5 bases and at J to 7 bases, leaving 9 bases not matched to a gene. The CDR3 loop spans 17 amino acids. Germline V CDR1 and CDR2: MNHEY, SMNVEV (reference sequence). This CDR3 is CASSPGLAGGPGNEQFF. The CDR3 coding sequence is TGTGCCAGCAGTCCAGGACTAGCGGGAGGGCCGGGAAATGAGCAGTTCTTC.

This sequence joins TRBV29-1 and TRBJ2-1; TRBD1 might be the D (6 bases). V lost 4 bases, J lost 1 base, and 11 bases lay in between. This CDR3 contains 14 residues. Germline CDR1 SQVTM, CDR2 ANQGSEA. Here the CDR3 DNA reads TGCAGCGTTGTTGGGCAGGGGTCCTACAATGAGCAGTTCTTC. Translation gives CSVVGQGSYNEQFF.

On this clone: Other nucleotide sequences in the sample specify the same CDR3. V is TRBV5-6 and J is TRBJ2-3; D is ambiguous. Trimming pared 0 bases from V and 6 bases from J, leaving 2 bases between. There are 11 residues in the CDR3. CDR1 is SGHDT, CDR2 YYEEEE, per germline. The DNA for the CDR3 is TGTGCCAGCAGCTTGGGGGATACGCAGTATTTT. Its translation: CASSLGDTQYF.

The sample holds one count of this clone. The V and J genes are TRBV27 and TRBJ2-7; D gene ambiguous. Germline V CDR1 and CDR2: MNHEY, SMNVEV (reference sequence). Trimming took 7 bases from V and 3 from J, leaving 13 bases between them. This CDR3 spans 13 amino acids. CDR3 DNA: TGTGCCAGCATGGGCAGGACGCTCTACGAGCAGTACTTC. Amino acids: CASMGRTLYEQYF.

The CDR3 spells CASSYRDRVWSNIQYF. The CDR3 coding sequence is TGTGCCAGCAGCTACCGGGACAGGGTTTGGTCGAACATTCAGTACTTC. The V and J genes are TRBV5-6 and TRBJ2-4; 9 bases are a match to TRBD1. CDR3 size: 16 residues. Germline CDR1 is SGHDT and CDR2 is YYEEEE. Trimming took 3 bases from V and 7 from J; bases not matched to a gene: 11.

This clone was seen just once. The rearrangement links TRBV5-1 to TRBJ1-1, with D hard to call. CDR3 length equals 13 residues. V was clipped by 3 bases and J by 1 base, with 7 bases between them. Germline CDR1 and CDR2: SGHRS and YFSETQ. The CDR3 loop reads CASSSTANTEAFF. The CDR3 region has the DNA TGCGCCAGCAGCTCTACAGCGAACACTGAAGCTTTCTTT.

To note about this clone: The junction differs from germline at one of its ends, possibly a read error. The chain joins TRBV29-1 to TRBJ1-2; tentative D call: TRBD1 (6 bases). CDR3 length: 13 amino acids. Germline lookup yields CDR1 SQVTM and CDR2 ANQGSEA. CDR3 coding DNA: TGCAGCGTTGAAGCGGCCCCTCGGGGGGGCGTTCAATTC. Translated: CSVEAAPRGGVQF.

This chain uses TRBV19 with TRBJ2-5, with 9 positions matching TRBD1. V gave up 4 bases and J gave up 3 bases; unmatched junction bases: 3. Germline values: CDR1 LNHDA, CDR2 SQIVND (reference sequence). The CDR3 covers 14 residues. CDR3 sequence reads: CASSRWDREETQYF. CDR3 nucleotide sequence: TGTGCCAGTAGTAGGTGGGACAGGGAAGAGACCCAGTACTTC.

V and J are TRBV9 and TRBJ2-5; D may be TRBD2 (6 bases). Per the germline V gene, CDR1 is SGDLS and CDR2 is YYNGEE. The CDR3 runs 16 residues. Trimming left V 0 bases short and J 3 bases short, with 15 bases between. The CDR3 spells CASSVGAGGREETQYF. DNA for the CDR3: TGTGCCAGCAGCGTAGGAGCCGGGGGTCGCGAAGAGACCCAGTACTTC.

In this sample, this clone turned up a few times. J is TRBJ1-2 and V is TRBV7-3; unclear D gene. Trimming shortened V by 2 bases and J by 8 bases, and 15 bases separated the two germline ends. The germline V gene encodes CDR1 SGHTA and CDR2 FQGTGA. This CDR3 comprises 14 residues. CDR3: CASSLYGDERGYTF. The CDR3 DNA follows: TGTGCCAGCAGCTTATACGGGGATGAGAGAGGCTACACCTTC.

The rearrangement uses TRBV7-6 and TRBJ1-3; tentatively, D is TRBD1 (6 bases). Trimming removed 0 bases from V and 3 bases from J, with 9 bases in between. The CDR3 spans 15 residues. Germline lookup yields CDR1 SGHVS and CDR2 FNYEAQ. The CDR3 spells CASSLAPGVGNTIYF. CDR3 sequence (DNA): TGTGCCAGCAGCTTAGCGCCAGGGGTTGGAAACACCATATATTTT.

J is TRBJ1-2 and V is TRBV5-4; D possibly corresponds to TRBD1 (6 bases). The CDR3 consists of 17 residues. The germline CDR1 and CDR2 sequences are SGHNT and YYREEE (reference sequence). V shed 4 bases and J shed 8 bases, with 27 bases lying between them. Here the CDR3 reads CASSPNRETVLYYGYTF. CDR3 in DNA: TGTGCCAGCAGCCCTAACAGGGAGACGGTTCTCTATTACGGCTACACCTTC.

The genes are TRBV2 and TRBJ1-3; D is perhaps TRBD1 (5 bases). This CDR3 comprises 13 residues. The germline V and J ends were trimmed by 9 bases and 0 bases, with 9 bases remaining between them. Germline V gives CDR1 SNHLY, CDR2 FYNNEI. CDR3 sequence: CASGTDSGNTIYF. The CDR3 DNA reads TGTGCCAGTGGGACGGACTCTGGAAACACCATATATTTT. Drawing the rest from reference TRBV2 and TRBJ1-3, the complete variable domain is EPEVTQTPSHQVTQMGQEVILRCVPISNHLYFYWYRQILGQKVEFLVSFYNNEISEKSEIFDDQFSVERPDGSNFTLKIRSTKLEDSAMYFCASGTDSGNTIYFGEGSWLTVV.

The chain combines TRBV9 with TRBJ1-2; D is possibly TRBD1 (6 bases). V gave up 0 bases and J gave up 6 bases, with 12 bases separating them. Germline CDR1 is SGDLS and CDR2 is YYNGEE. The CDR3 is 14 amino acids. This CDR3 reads CASSVGVQGDGYTF. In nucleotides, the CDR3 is TGTGCCAGCAGCGTAGGGGTACAGGGTGATGGCTACACCTTC.

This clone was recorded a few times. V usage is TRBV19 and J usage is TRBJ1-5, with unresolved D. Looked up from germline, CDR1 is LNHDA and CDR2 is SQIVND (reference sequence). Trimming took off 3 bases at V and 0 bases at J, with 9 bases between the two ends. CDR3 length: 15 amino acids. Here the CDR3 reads CASSIRRNSNQPQHF. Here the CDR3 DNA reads TGTGCCAGTAGTATTCGACGAAATAGCAATCAGCCCCAGCATTTT.

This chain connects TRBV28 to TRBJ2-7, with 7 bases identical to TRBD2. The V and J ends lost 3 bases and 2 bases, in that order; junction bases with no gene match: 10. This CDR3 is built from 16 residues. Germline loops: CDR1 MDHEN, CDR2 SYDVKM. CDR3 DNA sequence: TGTGCCAGCAGTTTTCTCGCGGGAGTAGTCCCCTACGAGCAGTACTTC. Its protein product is CASSFLAGVVPYEQYF. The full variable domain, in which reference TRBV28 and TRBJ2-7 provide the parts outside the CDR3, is DVKVTQSSRYLVKRTGEKVFLECVQDMDHENMFWYRQDPGLGLRLIYFSYDVKMKEKGDIPEGYSVSREKKERFSLILESASTNQTSMYLCASSFLAGVVPYEQYFGPGTRLTVT.

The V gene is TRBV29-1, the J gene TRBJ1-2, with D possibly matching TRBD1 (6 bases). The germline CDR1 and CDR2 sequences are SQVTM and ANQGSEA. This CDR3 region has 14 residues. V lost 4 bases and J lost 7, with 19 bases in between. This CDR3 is CSVAEGGARGGYTF. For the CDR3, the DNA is TGCAGCGTTGCAGAAGGGGGGGCTCGCGGTGGCTACACCTTC.

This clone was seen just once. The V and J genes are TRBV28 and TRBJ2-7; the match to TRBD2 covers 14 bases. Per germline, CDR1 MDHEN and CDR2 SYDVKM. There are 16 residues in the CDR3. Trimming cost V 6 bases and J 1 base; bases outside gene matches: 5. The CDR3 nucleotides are TGTGCCAGCAGCACGGGACTAGCGGGAGCATCCTACGAGCAGTACTTC. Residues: CASSTGLAGASYEQYF.

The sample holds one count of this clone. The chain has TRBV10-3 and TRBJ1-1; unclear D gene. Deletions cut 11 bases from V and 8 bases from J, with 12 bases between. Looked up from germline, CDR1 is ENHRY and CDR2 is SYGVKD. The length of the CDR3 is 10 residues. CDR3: CALPGWEAFF. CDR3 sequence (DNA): TGTGCCCTCCCTGGCTGGGAAGCTTTCTTT.

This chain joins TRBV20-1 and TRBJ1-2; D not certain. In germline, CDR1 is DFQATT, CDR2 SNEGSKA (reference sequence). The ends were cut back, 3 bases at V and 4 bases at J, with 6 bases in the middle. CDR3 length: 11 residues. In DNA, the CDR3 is TGCAGTGCTAGTCCTGTCTATGGCTACACCTTC. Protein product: CSASPVYGYTF.

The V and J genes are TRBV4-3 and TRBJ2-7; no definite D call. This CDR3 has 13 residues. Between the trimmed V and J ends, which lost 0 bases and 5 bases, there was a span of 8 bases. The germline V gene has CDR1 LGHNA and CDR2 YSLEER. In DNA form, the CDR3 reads TGCGCCAGCAGCCAAGATCGGATTGACGAGCAGTACTTC. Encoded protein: CASSQDRIDEQYF.

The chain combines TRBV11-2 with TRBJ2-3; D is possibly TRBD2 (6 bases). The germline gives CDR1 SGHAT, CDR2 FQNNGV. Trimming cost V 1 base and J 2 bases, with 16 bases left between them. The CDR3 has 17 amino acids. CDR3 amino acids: CASSLAKPGLHTDTQYF. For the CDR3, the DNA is TGTGCCAGCAGCTTAGCAAAGCCGGGACTCCACACAGATACGCAGTATTTT. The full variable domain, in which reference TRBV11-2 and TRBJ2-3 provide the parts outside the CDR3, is EAGVAQSPRYKIIEKRQSVAFWCNPISGHATLYWYQQILGQGPKLLIQFQNNGVVDDSQLPKDRFSAERLKGVDSTLKIQPAKLEDSAVYLCASSLAKPGLHTDTQYFGPGTRLTVL.

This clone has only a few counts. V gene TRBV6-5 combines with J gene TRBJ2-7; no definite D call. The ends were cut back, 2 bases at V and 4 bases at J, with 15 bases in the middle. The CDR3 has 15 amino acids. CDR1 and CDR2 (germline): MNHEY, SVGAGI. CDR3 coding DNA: TGTGCCAGCAGTTACGGGCGGTGGCCTGGGTACGAGCAGTACTTC. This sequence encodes CASSYGRWPGYEQYF.

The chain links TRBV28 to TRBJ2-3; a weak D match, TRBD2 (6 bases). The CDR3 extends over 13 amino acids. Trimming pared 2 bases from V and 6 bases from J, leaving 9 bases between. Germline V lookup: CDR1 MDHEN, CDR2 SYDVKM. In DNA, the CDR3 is TGTGCCAGCAGTTTAGCAGGGAGGGATACGCAGTATTTT. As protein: CASSLAGRDTQYF.